The entry below gives a single T cell receptor (beta chain) sequence along with its context. This record comes from a study of blood T cells in healthy people across ages. At the level of the study: Using template switching, researchers captured about one barcoded beta molecule for each two T cells.

A second PCR of roughly 6 to 12 cycles used a sample-barcoded 5' primer and a J-beta primer mix. Each CDR3 protein gets one entry after TCRdb re-called the 5' RACE reads with MiXCR. The data hold 850,000 to 1,100,000 distinct CDR3 sequences, with 35% to 45% observed a single time. This CDR3 is 15 amino acids long. Germline assignment: CDR1 MNHEY and CDR2 SVGAGI. The ends lost 5 bases at V and 7 bases at J; junction bases unmatched: 9. The receptor comes from a man younger than 35 in good health. This chain links TRBV6-5 with TRBJ2-7, with 12 bases identical to TRBD2. Sequencing was carried out using blood. Written as DNA, the CDR3 is TGTGCCAGCAGTACTAGCGGGAGGTTCAATTGGGAGCAGTACTTC. Translating gives CASSTSGRFNWEQYF.